This TCR beta chain was found in a study of blood T cell repertoires in COVID-19. At the level of the study: Samples came from the United States, Italy and Spain, spanning acute and convalescent COVID-19. T cells, B-cell-depleted T cells, or PBMCs provided the cDNA or gDNA that served as material.

This CDR3 contains 16 residues. Germline V CDR1 and CDR2: SNHLY, FYNNEI. J gave up 2 bases and V 11 bases, and 15 bases lay outside the gene matches. This table comes from immunoSEQ multiplex PCR, and its TCRdb copy is limited to in-frame clones, with some not included. Altogether approximately 66,000 clones are present, roughly 89% being singletons, with the ten largest covering approximately 1.3%. The origin of this receptor is a man between 60 and 70 years old with acute or convalescent COVID-19. Specimen: peripheral blood. The chain recombines TRBV2 with TRBJ2-5, with 9 bases that match TRBD1. The CDR3 here is CAENRDREGGQETQYF. The CDR3 DNA reads as TGTGCCGAAAACCGGGACAGGGAAGGTGGGCAAGAGACCCAGTACTTC.